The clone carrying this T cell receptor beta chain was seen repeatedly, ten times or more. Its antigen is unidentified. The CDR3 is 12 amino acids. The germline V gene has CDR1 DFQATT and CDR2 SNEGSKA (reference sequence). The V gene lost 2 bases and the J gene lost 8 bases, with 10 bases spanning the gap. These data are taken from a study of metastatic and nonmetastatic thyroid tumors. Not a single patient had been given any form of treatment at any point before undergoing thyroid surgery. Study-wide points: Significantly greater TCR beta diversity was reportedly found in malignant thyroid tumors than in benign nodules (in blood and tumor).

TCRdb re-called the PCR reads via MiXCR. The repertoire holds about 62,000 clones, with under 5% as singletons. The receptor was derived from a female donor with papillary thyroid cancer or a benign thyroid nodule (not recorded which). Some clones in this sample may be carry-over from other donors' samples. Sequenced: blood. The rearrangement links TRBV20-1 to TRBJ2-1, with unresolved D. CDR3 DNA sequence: TGCAGTGCTAGATATAGACGCGATGAGCAGTTCTTC. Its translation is CSARYRRDEQFF.